This TCR beta chain was sequenced in a study of cytomegalovirus exposure and HLA in healthy donors. Study-level background: Ancestry clustering placed more than 65% of a few hundred genotyped donors in the Caucasian-associated cluster. Points from the study as a whole: Earlier analysis looked at TCR beta V segments, and most were productive about 90% or about 30% of the time.

Both 60 Vbeta primers and 13 Jbeta primers went into the PCR. Generated by immunoSEQ multiplex PCR, the TCRdb table keeps only in-frame clones and is missing some. Of some 160,000 clones in the sample, 80% to 85% are singletons; the top ten hold around 2%. The V gene lost 8 bases and the J gene lost 0 bases, with 11 bases spanning the gap. CDR1 and CDR2 from the germline V gene are ENHRY and SYGVKD. The CDR3 extends over 14 amino acids. About this clone: What it binds is unknown.

The TCR comes from a man aged 18 to 29 in good health and CMV-seronegative. The rearrangement joins TRBV10-3 to TRBJ1-3; perhaps TRBD1 as D (6 bases). Sequencing used PBMCs. Here the CDR3 reads CAIEDRNSGNTIYF. In nucleotides, the CDR3 is TGTGCCATCGAAGACAGGAACTCTGGAAACACCATATATTTT.